The sequence of this T cell receptor (beta chain) was determined in a study of T cells in Graves' hyperthyroidism and ophthalmopathy. Overall study findings and caveats: Stable hyperthyroidism and ophthalmopathy were separated using 13 V-J signatures. Clonotypes that were expanded in thyroid above 0.001 mostly appeared in blood too.

Researchers took RNA transcripts and amplified the TCR beta CDR3 regions from them. First-round RT-PCR of the TCR CDR3 relied on the HTBI primer set. TCRdb re-derived calls from the multiplex PCR reads in MiXCR, one entry per CDR3 protein. The sample lists roughly 660,000 distinct CDR3 sequences; around 16% were seen once. This clonotype occurred many times. Its antigen is as yet unknown. A patient was excluded if there was uncontrolled infection, other autoimmune disease, pregnancy or lactation. V gave up 4 bases and J gave up 0 bases, with 9 bases separating them. This CDR3 region has 14 residues. Germline CDR1 is SGHVS and CDR2 is FQNEAQ.

This receptor was identified in a man aged 50 to 59 with Graves' hyperthyroidism. V usage is TRBV7-8 and J usage is TRBJ1-2; D gene unclear. The sequencing sample was made of blood. This chain's CDR3 is CASSSTSANYGYTF. CDR3 coding DNA: TGTGCCAGCAGCTCAACGTCGGCTAACTATGGCTACACCTTC.